A single sample is the source of the 27 T cell receptor beta chains below, sequenced in a study of shared clonotypes between healthy human individuals. The data were produced by immunoSEQ multiplex PCR, yet TCRdb's version contains in-frame clones alone and is incomplete. Of 2 million or so clones in the sample, 90% to 95% are singletons; the top ten hold 0.13%. The specimen sequenced was naive CD4+ T cells sorted from blood. Subset denoted: CD45RA+ positively selected. The receptor source for this set is a man between 18 and 35 years old in good health.

A word on this clone: The sample holds other DNA sequences that translate to the same CDR3. The chain employs TRBV5-1 and TRBJ1-2, with 8 bases identical to TRBD1. The CDR3 contains 12 residues. V lost 4 bases, J lost 8 bases, and 4 bases stayed unmatched. Germline V gene lookup returns CDR1 SGHRS and CDR2 YFSETQ. CDR3 sequence reads: CASSQDRDGYTF. The DNA of the CDR3 is TGCGCCAGCAGCCAGGACAGGGACGGCTACACCTTC.

The J gene is TRBJ2-1, the V gene TRBV27; D not resolved. Per germline, CDR1 MNHEY and CDR2 SMNVEV (reference sequence). With 7 bases removed from V and 4 bases from J, the gap between germline ends came to 20 bases. CDR3 length: 16 residues. For the CDR3, the DNA is TGTGCCAGCACCACGCTCTCTACCGGCTTGTACAATGAGCAGTTCTTC. Its translation: CASTTLSTGLYNEQFF.

The rearrangement joins TRBV2 to TRBJ1-5; TRBD1 matches at 7 bases. The CDR3 has 15 residues. The germline V gene encodes CDR1 SNHLY and CDR2 FYNNEI. V gave up 1 base and J gave up 1 base; unmatched junction bases: 1. The CDR3 region is CASSEVQGSNQPQHF. CDR3 sequence (DNA): TGTGCCAGCAGTGAAGTACAGGGGAGCAATCAGCCCCAGCATTTT.

V gene TRBV15 combines with J gene TRBJ1-2; D gene ambiguous. The CDR3 is made up of 15 amino acids. V dropped 1 base and J dropped 6 bases, with 15 bases sitting between them. CDR1 and CDR2 (germline): LNHNV, YYDKDF (reference sequence). The CDR3 DNA follows: TGTGCCACCAGCAGAGCCACTGCAAACGTAAATGGCTACACCTTC. This encodes CATSRATANVNGYTF.

The V and J genes are TRBV10-3 and TRBJ2-3; D perhaps matches TRBD2 (6 bases). With 8 bases removed from V and 1 base from J, the gap between germline ends came to 10 bases. Germline V CDR1 and CDR2: ENHRY, SYGVKD. CDR3 length: 13 amino acids. The CDR3 is CAIRERGTDTQYF. CDR3 nucleotide sequence: TGTGCCATCCGGGAGCGGGGCACAGATACGCAGTATTTT.

This sequence joins TRBV15 and TRBJ2-7; D perhaps matches TRBD1 (5 bases). The CDR3 loop spans 13 amino acids. The germline V and J ends were trimmed by 4 bases and 6 bases, with 13 bases remaining between them. The V gene's germline CDR1 is LNHNV and CDR2 YYDKDF (reference sequence). CDR3 DNA sequence: TGTGCCACCAGCACGGCGGCAGGGTTCGAGCAGTACTTC. Translating it yields CATSTAAGFEQYF.

This chain links TRBV27 with TRBJ1-5; D is perhaps TRBD1 (5 bases). The V end was cut by 3 bases, the J end by 0 bases, with 9 bases between. This CDR3 comprises 15 residues. Per germline, CDR1 MNHEY and CDR2 SMNVEV (reference sequence). The CDR3 DNA sequence: TGTGCCAGCAGTTTTTTGGGGGGTAGCAATCAGCCCCAGCATTTT. Amino acid sequence: CASSFLGGSNQPQHF.

As regards this clone: A far larger clone is a single base away, which makes a read error likely. Other DNA sequences in this sample translate to the same CDR3. This chain joins TRBV30 and TRBJ1-5, with D perhaps matching TRBD1 (5 bases). The V gene's germline CDR1 is GTSNPN and CDR2 SVGIG (reference sequence). Deletions cut 4 bases from V and 8 bases from J, with 6 bases between. The CDR3 spans 10 residues. The CDR3 spells CAWTGEPQHF. The CDR3 DNA reads as TGTGCCTGGACGGGGGAGCCCCAGCATTTT.

Details on this clone: Possible read error: a much larger clone is one base away. The sample holds other DNA sequences that translate to the same CDR3. V gene TRBV21-1 combines with J gene TRBJ2-7. TRBV21-1 is designated a pseudogene. This CDR3 has 10 amino acids. The CDR3: CASSNYEQYF. In DNA form, the CDR3 reads TGTGCCAGCAGCAACTACGAGCAGTACTTC.

A note on this clone: In the same sample, other DNA sequences code for this CDR3. This sequence joins TRBV18 and TRBJ2-1, with D maybe TRBD2 (6 bases). The CDR3 sequence is 13 residues long. Trimming took 2 bases from V and 9 from J, leaving 11 bases between them. Germline CDR1 and CDR2: KGHSH and LQKENI. The CDR3: CASSPNQGGEQFF. DNA of the CDR3: TGTGCCAGCTCACCAAATCAGGGAGGTGAGCAGTTCTTC.

V usage is TRBV2 and J usage is TRBJ1-2; D uncertain. The V end was cut by 6 bases, the J end by 6 bases, with 5 bases between. The CDR3 sequence is 10 residues long. CDR1 is SNHLY, CDR2 FYNNEI, per germline. DNA for the CDR3: TGTGCCAGCAGGGAGGATGGCTACACCTTC. The encoded protein is CASREDGYTF.

This clone was seen only once. The V and J genes are TRBV11-2 and TRBJ1-5; TRBD1 matches 10 bases. V gave up 1 base and J gave up 7 bases; unmatched junction bases: 10. CDR1 is SGHAT, CDR2 FQNNGV, per germline. CDR3 length: 17 residues. CDR3 in DNA: TGTGCCAGCAGCTTAGTTTCCCGGACAGGGGGGTTCCAGCCCCAGCATTTT. Its protein product is CASSLVSRTGGFQPQHF.

The rearrangement joins TRBV4-3 to TRBJ1-3; D is unclear. Germline values: CDR1 LGHNA, CDR2 YSLEER. The CDR3 is 16 amino acids. The germline V and J ends were trimmed by 1 base and 4 bases, with 14 bases remaining between them. The chain's CDR3 is CASSQVSGGEGNTIYF. In DNA, the CDR3 is TGCGCCAGCAGCCAAGTAAGCGGCGGGGAAGGAAACACCATATATTTT.

This clone has more than one count but fewer than ten. The chain uses TRBV2 and TRBJ1-5; 8 bases line up with TRBD1. This CDR3 comprises 14 residues. Germline assignment: CDR1 SNHLY and CDR2 FYNNEI. V dropped 2 bases and J dropped 7; count of bases not matched to a gene: 4. CDR3 protein: CASSESQGAQPQHF. In DNA form, the CDR3 reads TGTGCCAGCAGTGAATCGCAGGGGGCCCAGCCCCAGCATTTT.

The gene calls are TRBV6-1 and TRBJ1-2; no reliable D call. Germline lookup yields CDR1 MNHNS and CDR2 SASEGT. The CDR3 contains 14 residues. Trimming shortened V by 7 bases and J by 3 bases, and 15 bases separated the two germline ends. The CDR3 coding sequence is TGTGCCAGCAACGAGTCAGGATCCTACTATGGCTACACCTTC. Translation: CASNESGSYYGYTF.

This clone has just one count. The chain uses TRBV19 and TRBJ1-6, with 7 nucleotides matching TRBD1. CDR1 is LNHDA and CDR2 is SQIVND in the germline V gene (reference sequence). Trimming cost V 5 bases and J 9 bases; bases outside gene matches: 10. There are 15 residues in the CDR3. CDR3 coding DNA: TGTGCCAGTAGTTCCGTCCGGGACAGAGCTTCACCCCTCCACTTT. It specifies CASSSVRDRASPLHF.

The chain uses TRBV19 and TRBJ1-3; D ambiguous. V was cut by 5 bases and J by 0 bases, with 5 bases left in between. The CDR3 runs to 13 residues. In germline, CDR1 is LNHDA, CDR2 SQIVND (reference sequence). The CDR3 here is CASSSFSGNTIYF. The DNA of the CDR3 is TGTGCCAGTAGTTCTTTCTCTGGAAACACCATATATTTT.

The rearrangement uses TRBV5-6 and TRBJ1-1; D not resolved. The germline V and J ends were trimmed by 2 bases and 5 bases, with 4 bases remaining between them. The length of the CDR3 is 11 residues. Germline V lookup: CDR1 SGHDT, CDR2 YYEEEE. Here the CDR3 reads CASSFGTEAFF. In DNA form, the CDR3 reads TGTGCCAGCAGCTTCGGTACTGAAGCTTTCTTT.

The chain has TRBV19 and TRBJ2-2; TRBD2 might be the D (5 bases). In germline, CDR1 is LNHDA, CDR2 SQIVND (reference sequence). V was pared by 7 bases and J by 5 bases, with 14 bases between. This CDR3 is 14 amino acids long. The CDR3 bases are TGTGCCAGTACCCAGGACTCGTTTACCGGGGAGCTGTTTTTT. Translating it yields CASTQDSFTGELFF.

The chain is built from TRBV7-8 and TRBJ2-7, with 9 bases matching TRBD1. With 3 bases clipped from V and 2 bases from J, the junction kept 5 bases outside the gene matches. The germline V gene has CDR1 SGHVS and CDR2 FQNEAQ. The CDR3 totals 15 residues. This chain's CDR3 is CASSLARQGAYEQYF. Here the CDR3 DNA reads TGTGCCAGCAGCTTGGCCCGACAGGGGGCCTACGAGCAGTACTTC.

The chain uses TRBV7-2 and TRBJ2-7, with D perhaps TRBD2 (5 bases). CDR1 and CDR2 (germline): SGHTA, FQGNSA. The length of the CDR3 is 15 residues. Trimming pared 5 bases from V and 2 bases from J, leaving 16 bases between. The CDR3 sequence is CASSPLRVVTYEQYF. The CDR3 region has the DNA TGTGCCAGCAGCCCTTTGCGGGTCGTAACCTACGAGCAGTACTTC.

The chain recombines TRBV5-4 with TRBJ2-6; D not certain. Per the germline V gene, CDR1 is SGHNT and CDR2 is YYREEE (reference sequence). This CDR3 region has 15 residues. The V and J ends lost 5 bases and 0 bases respectively, with 9 bases between them. The CDR3 loop reads CASRPVDSGANVLTF. The CDR3, as DNA: TGTGCCAGCAGGCCCGTTGACTCTGGGGCCAACGTCCTGACTTTC.

This chain joins TRBV20-1 and TRBJ2-3; tentatively, D is TRBD1 (5 bases). Germline V gene sequence: CDR1 DFQATT, CDR2 SNEGSKA (reference sequence). V was pared by 6 bases and J by 6 bases, with 10 bases between. The CDR3 spans 11 residues. For the CDR3, the DNA is TGCAGTGCCTCAGGGTATGATACGCAGTATTTT. Encoded protein: CSASGYDTQYF.

The gene calls are TRBV5-5 and TRBJ2-7; 12 nucleotides match TRBD2. Germline trimming cut 4 bases from V and 4 bases from J; bases unmatched to any gene: 9. From germline, CDR1 is SGHKS and CDR2 YYEKEE (reference sequence). This CDR3 spans 16 amino acids. The CDR3 coding sequence is TGTGCCAGCAGCCGACTACTAGCGGGAGGTACTTACGAGCAGTACTTC. Amino acid sequence: CASSRLLAGGTYEQYF.

The rearrangement joins TRBV19 to TRBJ1-1; maybe TRBD1 (6 bases). CDR1 and CDR2 from the germline V gene are LNHDA and SQIVND (reference sequence). V lost 3 bases and J 0 bases, leaving 11 bases between the germline ends. CDR3 length: 15 amino acids. The CDR3 region is CASSMDRRMNTEAFF. DNA for the CDR3: TGTGCCAGTAGTATGGACAGAAGAATGAACACTGAAGCTTTCTTT.

This clone is a singleton in its sample. The rearrangement joins TRBV6-5 to TRBJ2-5; 8 positions agree with TRBD2. Trimming took 5 bases from V and 1 from J; bases not matched to a gene: 6. Germline CDR1 is MNHEY and CDR2 is SVGAGI. The CDR3 consists of 15 residues. CDR3 DNA: TGTGCCAGCAGTGGGTTGCGGGGGGCCCAAGAGACCCAGTACTTC. Amino acids: CASSGLRGAQETQYF.

The chain couples TRBV10-3 to TRBJ1-2; TRBD1 matches at 11 bases. The germline gives CDR1 ENHRY, CDR2 SYGVKD. J lost 6 bases, V lost 5 bases, and 8 bases had no gene match. This CDR3 has 15 amino acids. The CDR3 nucleotides are TGTGCCATCAGTTTAACGGGACAGGGGGTTGATGGCTACACCTTC. It specifies CAISLTGQGVDGYTF.